This T cell receptor beta chain appears in the sequencing data of a study of blood T cell repertoires in COVID-19. TCRdb's copy holds only in-frame clones and misses some; the assay was immunoSEQ multiplex PCR. The sample includes about 140,000 clones, roughly 76% of them seen just once. With V trimmed by 7 bases and J by 6 bases, 3 bases remained unmatched. This CDR3 contains 12 residues. The specimen sequenced was peripheral blood. This sequence was found in a woman between 50 and 59 years old with active or convalescent COVID-19. V usage is TRBV12-3 or TRBV12-4 and J usage is TRBJ1-2; TRBD1 matches 9 bases. The CDR3: CASTRDRDGYTF. Written as DNA, the CDR3 is TGTGCCAGCACCCGGGACAGGGATGGCTACACCTTC.